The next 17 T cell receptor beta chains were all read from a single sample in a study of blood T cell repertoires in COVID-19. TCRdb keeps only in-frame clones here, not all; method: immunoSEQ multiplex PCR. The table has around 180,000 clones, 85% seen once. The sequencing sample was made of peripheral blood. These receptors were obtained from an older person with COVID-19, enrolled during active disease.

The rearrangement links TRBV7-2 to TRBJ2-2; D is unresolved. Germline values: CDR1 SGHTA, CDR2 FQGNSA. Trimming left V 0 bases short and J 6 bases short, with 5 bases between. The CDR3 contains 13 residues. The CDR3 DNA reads TGTGCCAGCAGCTTAGCTTCTGCCGGGGAGCTGTTTTTT. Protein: CASSLASAGELFF.

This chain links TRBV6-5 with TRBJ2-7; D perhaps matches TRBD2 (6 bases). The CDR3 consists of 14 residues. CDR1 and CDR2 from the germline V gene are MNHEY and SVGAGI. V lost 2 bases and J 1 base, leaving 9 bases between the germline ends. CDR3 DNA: TGTGCCAGCAGTTACGGGACTGATTCCTACGAGCAGTACTTC. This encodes CASSYGTDSYEQYF.

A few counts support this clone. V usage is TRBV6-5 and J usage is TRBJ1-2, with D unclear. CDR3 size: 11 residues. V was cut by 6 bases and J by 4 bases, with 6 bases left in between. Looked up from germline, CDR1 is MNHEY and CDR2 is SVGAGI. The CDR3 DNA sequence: TGTGCCAGCAGAAACAGCTATGGCTACACCTTC. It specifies CASRNSYGYTF.

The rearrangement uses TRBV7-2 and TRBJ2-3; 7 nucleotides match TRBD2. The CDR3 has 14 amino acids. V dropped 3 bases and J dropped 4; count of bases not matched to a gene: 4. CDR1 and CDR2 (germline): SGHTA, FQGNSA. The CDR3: CASSFTGGPDTQYF. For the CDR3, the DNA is TGTGCCAGCAGCTTTACGGGAGGCCCAGATACGCAGTATTTT.

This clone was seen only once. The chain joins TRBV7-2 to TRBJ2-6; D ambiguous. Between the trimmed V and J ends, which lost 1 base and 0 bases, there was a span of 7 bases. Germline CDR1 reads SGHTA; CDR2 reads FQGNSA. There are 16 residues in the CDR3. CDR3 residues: CASSLVADSGANVLTF. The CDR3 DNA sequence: TGTGCCAGCAGCTTAGTTGCGGACTCTGGGGCCAACGTCCTGACTTTC.

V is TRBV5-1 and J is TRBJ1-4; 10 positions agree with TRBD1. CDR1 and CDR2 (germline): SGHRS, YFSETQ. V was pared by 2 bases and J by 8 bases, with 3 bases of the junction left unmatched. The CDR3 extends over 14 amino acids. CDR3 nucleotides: TGCGCCAGCAGCTTTACGACAGGGGGCGAAAAACTGTTTTTT. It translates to CASSFTTGGEKLFF. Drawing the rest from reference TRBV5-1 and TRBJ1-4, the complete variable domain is KAGVTQTPRYLIKTRGQQVTLSCSPISGHRSVSWYQQTPGQGLQFLFEYFSETQRNKGNFPGRFSGRQFSNSRSEMNVSTLELGDSALYLCASSFTTGGEKLFFGSGTQLSVL.

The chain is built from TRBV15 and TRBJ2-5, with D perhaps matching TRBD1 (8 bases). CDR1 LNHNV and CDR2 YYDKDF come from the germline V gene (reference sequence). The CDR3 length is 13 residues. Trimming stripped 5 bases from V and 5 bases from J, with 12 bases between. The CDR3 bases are TGTGCCACCAGCTTACAGGGGGGGGAGACCCAGTACTTC. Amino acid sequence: CATSLQGGETQYF.

CDR3 region: CAGGQGSYDSPLHF. CDR3 nucleotides: TGCGCCGGGGGACAGGGAAGTTATGATTCACCCCTCCACTTT. This chain joins TRBV4-1 and TRBJ1-6, with 9 bases lining up with TRBD1. The CDR3 covers 14 residues. In germline, CDR1 is MGHRA, CDR2 YSYEKL. J gave up 8 bases and V 11 bases, and 10 bases lay outside the gene matches.

CDR3 nucleotide sequence: TGTGCCACCAGCCCCTCCCGTACCGGCTACGAGCAGTACTTC. Amino acid sequence: CATSPSRTGYEQYF. V gene TRBV15 combines with J gene TRBJ2-7; D gene uncertain. Deletions cut 5 bases from V and 3 bases from J, with 14 bases between. The CDR3 loop spans 14 amino acids. Germline V gene sequence: CDR1 LNHNV, CDR2 YYDKDF (reference sequence).

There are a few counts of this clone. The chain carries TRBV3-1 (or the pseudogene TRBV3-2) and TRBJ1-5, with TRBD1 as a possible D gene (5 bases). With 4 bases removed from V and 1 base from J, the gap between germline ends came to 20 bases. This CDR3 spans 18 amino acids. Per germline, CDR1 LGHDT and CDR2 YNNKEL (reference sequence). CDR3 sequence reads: CASSRPGLRLESNQPQHF. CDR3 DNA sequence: TGTGCCAGCAGCCGCCCAGGGCTTCGACTGGAGAGCAATCAGCCCCAGCATTTT.

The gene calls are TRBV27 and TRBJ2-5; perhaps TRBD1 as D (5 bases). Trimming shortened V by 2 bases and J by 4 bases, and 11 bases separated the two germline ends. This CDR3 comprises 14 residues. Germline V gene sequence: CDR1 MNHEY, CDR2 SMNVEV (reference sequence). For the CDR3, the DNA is TGTGCCAGCAGTTTACGGACAACATCAGAGACCCAGTACTTC. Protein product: CASSLRTTSETQYF.

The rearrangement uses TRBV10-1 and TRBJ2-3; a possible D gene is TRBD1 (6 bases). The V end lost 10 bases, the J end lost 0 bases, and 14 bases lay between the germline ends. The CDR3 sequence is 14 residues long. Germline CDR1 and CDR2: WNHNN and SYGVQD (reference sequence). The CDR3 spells CATRTEASTDTQYF. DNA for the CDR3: TGCGCCACCAGGACAGAAGCTAGCACAGATACGCAGTATTTT.

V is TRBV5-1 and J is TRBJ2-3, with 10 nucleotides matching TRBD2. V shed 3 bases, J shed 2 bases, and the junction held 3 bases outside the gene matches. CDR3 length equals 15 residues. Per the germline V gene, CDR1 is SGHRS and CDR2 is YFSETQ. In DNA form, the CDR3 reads TGCGCCAGCAGCTCTAGCGGGGGTACCACAGATACGCAGTATTTT. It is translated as CASSSSGGTTDTQYF.

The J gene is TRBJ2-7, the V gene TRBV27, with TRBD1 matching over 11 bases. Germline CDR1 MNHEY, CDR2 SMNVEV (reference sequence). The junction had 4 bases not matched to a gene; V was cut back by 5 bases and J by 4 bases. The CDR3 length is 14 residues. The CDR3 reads CASSLGQGGYEQYF. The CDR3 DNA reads TGTGCCAGCAGTCTGGGACAGGGGGGGTACGAGCAGTACTTC.

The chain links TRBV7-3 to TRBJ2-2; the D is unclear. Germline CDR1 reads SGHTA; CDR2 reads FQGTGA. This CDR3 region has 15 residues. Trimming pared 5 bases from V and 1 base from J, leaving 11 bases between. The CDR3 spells CASSDKIRNTGELFF. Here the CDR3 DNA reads TGTGCCAGCAGCGACAAAATCAGGAACACCGGGGAGCTGTTTTTT.

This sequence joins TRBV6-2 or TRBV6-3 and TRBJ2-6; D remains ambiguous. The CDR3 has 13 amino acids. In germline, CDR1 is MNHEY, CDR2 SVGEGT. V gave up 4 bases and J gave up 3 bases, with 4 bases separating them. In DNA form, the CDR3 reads TGTGCCAGCAGTTCTAGTGGGGCCAACGTCCTGACTTTC. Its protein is CASSSSGANVLTF.

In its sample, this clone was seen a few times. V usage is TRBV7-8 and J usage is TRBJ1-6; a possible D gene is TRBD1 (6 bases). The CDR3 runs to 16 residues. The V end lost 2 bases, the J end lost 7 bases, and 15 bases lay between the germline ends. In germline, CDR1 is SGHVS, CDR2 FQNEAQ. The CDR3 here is CASSLSSGTQNSPLHF. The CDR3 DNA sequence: TGTGCCAGCAGCTTATCTTCCGGGACACAGAATTCACCCCTCCACTTT.